A single sample is the source of the 30 T cell receptor beta chains below, sequenced in a study of shared clonotypes between healthy human individuals. This table comes from immunoSEQ multiplex PCR, and its TCRdb copy is limited to in-frame clones, with some not included. The data contain under 1,900,000 clones, roughly 98.5% of them singletons. Material: naive CD4+ T cells sorted from blood. Subset noted: CD45RA+ positively selected. The receptors were gathered from a man aged 25 to 45 in good health.

The chain links TRBV5-1 to TRBJ2-5, with 13 positions matching TRBD2. Germline V gene data show CDR1 as SGHRS and CDR2 as YFSETQ. V trimming: 3 bases; J trimming: 3 bases; junction bases outside the gene matches: 2. This CDR3 is 15 amino acids long. CDR3 loop: CASSWGTSGEETQYF. The CDR3 region has the DNA TGCGCCAGCAGCTGGGGGACTAGCGGGGAAGAGACCCAGTACTTC.

This chain links TRBV5-1 with TRBJ2-7; TRBD1 matches at 9 bases. Germline CDR1 is SGHRS and CDR2 is YFSETQ. The CDR3 runs to 14 residues. The V segment lost 3 bases and the J segment 4 bases; nucleotides outside the gene matches: 5. As DNA, the CDR3 is TGCGCCAGCAGCTCCGGACAGGGGAGGTACGAGCAGTACTTC. Protein product: CASSSGQGRYEQYF.

This chain joins TRBV18 and TRBJ1-2, with 8 bases aligning to TRBD1. The germline CDR1 and CDR2 sequences are KGHSH and LQKENI. CDR3 length: 13 residues. The V segment lost 5 bases and the J segment 4 bases; nucleotides outside the gene matches: 3. The DNA of the CDR3 is TGTGCCAGCTCAACGGGACAGGCCTATGGCTACACCTTC. Translating it yields CASSTGQAYGYTF.

The chain couples TRBV29-1 to TRBJ1-5; 8 nucleotides line up with TRBD1. This CDR3 comprises 13 residues. From germline, CDR1 is SQVTM and CDR2 ANQGSEA. The V gene end was trimmed by 7 bases and the J gene end by 3 bases; junction bases not matched to a gene: 5. This CDR3 reads CSAADRVNQPQHF. The CDR3 DNA reads TGCAGCGCCGCGGACAGGGTCAATCAGCCCCAGCATTTT.

The gene calls are TRBV15 and TRBJ2-3; no definite D call. The V end lost 2 bases, the J end lost 6 bases, and 9 bases lay between the germline ends. Germline loops: CDR1 LNHNV, CDR2 YYDKDF (reference sequence). CDR3 length: 13 amino acids. CDR3 in amino acids: CATSRPVSDTQYF. In nucleotides, the CDR3 is TGTGCCACCAGCAGACCCGTGTCGGATACGCAGTATTTT.

The CDR3 sequence: CASSLSKLAGVFNEQFF. CDR3 nucleotide sequence: TGTGCCAGCAGTTTATCCAAACTAGCGGGAGTCTTCAATGAGCAGTTCTTC. The gene calls are TRBV27 and TRBJ2-1, with 11 bases that match TRBD2. The J segment lost 6 bases and the V segment lost 0 bases, leaving 7 bases of the junction unmatched. Germline CDR1 is MNHEY and CDR2 is SMNVEV (reference sequence). The CDR3 has 17 amino acids.

V usage is TRBV5-6 and J usage is TRBJ1-1, with 7 bases matching TRBD1. V shed 4 bases, J shed 5 bases, and the junction held 8 bases outside the gene matches. CDR3 length: 14 residues. The germline V gene encodes CDR1 SGHDT and CDR2 YYEEEE. The CDR3 reads CASSVRQGWTEAFF. As DNA, the CDR3 is TGTGCCAGCAGCGTGAGACAGGGATGGACTGAAGCTTTCTTT.

This chain connects TRBV11-2 to TRBJ2-7; D gene ambiguous. The CDR3 consists of 14 residues. Germline V gene sequence: CDR1 SGHAT, CDR2 FQNNGV. Between the trimmed V and J ends, which lost 6 bases and 2 bases, there was a span of 14 bases. CDR3 residues: CASRERRLAYEQYF. CDR3 bases: TGTGCCAGCAGAGAAAGACGTCTGGCCTACGAGCAGTACTTC.

CDR3 residues: CASSLARQGEYGYTF. CDR3 coding DNA: TGTGCCAGCAGCTTGGCTCGACAGGGGGAGTATGGCTACACCTTC. This chain connects TRBV5-4 to TRBJ1-2; 9 nucleotides match TRBD1. Germline CDR1 reads SGHNT; CDR2 reads YYREEE (reference sequence). Germline trimming cut 0 bases from V and 5 bases from J; bases unmatched to any gene: 5. The CDR3 sequence is 15 residues long.

This clone appeared a single time. This CDR3 is CASSLTSDGARADTQYF. CDR3 coding DNA: TGTGCCAGCAGTCTGACTAGCGATGGGGCCCGCGCAGATACGCAGTATTTT. The chain has TRBV28 and TRBJ2-3; TRBD2 matches at 8 bases. The germline V gene has CDR1 MDHEN and CDR2 SYDVKM. The CDR3 covers 17 residues. V gave up 5 bases and J gave up 4 bases; unmatched junction bases: 14.

Worth noting for this clone: In the same sample, other DNA sequences code for this CDR3. This rearrangement joins TRBV2 to TRBJ2-5; no clear D. The germline V and J ends were trimmed by 0 bases and 4 bases, with 3 bases remaining between them. Germline CDR1 SNHLY, CDR2 FYNNEI. CDR3 size: 12 residues. The CDR3 region has the DNA TGTGCCAGCAGTGAAGCCTTAGAGACCCAGTACTTC. Translating it yields CASSEALETQYF.

V gene TRBV23-1 combines with J gene TRBJ1-2; 7 bases map to TRBD1. TRBV23-1 is annotated as an ORF whose role is uncertain. V lost 9 bases to trimming and J lost 8 bases; unmatched junction nucleotides: 12. This CDR3 is built from 13 residues. CDR3 in amino acids: CASLRDRVGGYTF. Written as DNA, the CDR3 is TGCGCCAGTCTCCGAGACAGGGTAGGAGGCTACACCTTC.

The chain combines TRBV7-2 with TRBJ1-2, with TRBD1 identical over 7 bases. CDR1 SGHTA and CDR2 FQGNSA come from the germline V gene. V lost 5 bases and J lost 0; bases outside the gene matches: 9. The CDR3 runs 16 residues. The CDR3 sequence: CASSKGWTGANYGYTF. CDR3 DNA: TGTGCCAGCAGCAAGGGGTGGACAGGAGCTAACTATGGCTACACCTTC.

The chain has TRBV10-3 and TRBJ2-3; 12 bases match TRBD2. J was trimmed by 6 bases and V by 10 bases; bases with no gene match: 11. Germline CDR1 and CDR2: ENHRY and SYGVKD. This CDR3 is 15 amino acids long. CDR3 region: CASRLAGASGDTQYF. CDR3 nucleotides: TGTGCCAGTCGACTAGCGGGAGCCTCAGGGGATACGCAGTATTTT.

The chain has TRBV7-2 and TRBJ2-5; D is ambiguous. From germline, CDR1 is SGHTA and CDR2 FQGNSA. Trimming took off 7 bases at V and 5 bases at J, with 8 bases between the two ends. CDR3 length: 11 residues. CDR3 protein: CASTLEETQYF. The CDR3 region has the DNA TGTGCCAGCACCCTAGAGGAGACCCAGTACTTC.

The V call is TRBV9, the J call TRBJ2-5, with 9 bases identical to TRBD2. This CDR3 is 16 amino acids long. V gave up 0 bases and J gave up 5 bases; unmatched junction bases: 8. Germline CDR1 reads SGDLS; CDR2 reads YYNGEE. CDR3 in DNA: TGTGCCAGCAGCGTAGCGGATGGACTAGCGTGGGAGACCCAGTACTTC. Translation gives CASSVADGLAWETQYF.

This clone has only one observation. The chain couples TRBV7-2 to TRBJ2-5; 8 bases fit TRBD2. Trimming removed 5 bases from V and 4 bases from J; junction bases left unmatched: 9. The CDR3 has 15 residues. Germline values: CDR1 SGHTA, CDR2 FQGNSA. The CDR3 reads CASSPPGGRGETQYF. The CDR3 region has the DNA TGTGCCAGCAGCCCCCCGGGGGGGCGAGGAGAGACCCAGTACTTC.

The V call is TRBV2, the J call TRBJ2-5; 7 nucleotides match TRBD2. The V segment lost 6 bases and the J segment 1 base; nucleotides outside the gene matches: 5. This CDR3 region has 14 residues. Germline values: CDR1 SNHLY, CDR2 FYNNEI. The chain's CDR3 is CASRPGLPQETQYF. The CDR3 DNA follows: TGTGCCAGCAGGCCGGGACTACCCCAAGAGACCCAGTACTTC.

The chain is built from TRBV18 and TRBJ1-5; D unresolved. V was trimmed by 0 bases and J by 6 bases, leaving 6 bases between them. This CDR3 is built from 13 residues. Germline V gene sequence: CDR1 KGHSH, CDR2 LQKENI. Here the CDR3 DNA reads TGTGCCAGCTCACCACCGGATGGTCAGCCCCAGCATTTT. Residues: CASSPPDGQPQHF.

The chain has TRBV13 and TRBJ1-1; 11 positions agree with TRBD1. In germline, CDR1 is PRHDT, CDR2 FYEKMQ (reference sequence). The CDR3 runs 16 residues. V lost 4 bases, J lost 0 bases, and 4 bases stayed unmatched. The DNA of the CDR3 is TGTGCCAGCAGCTGGGCGGGACAGGGGGTGAACACTGAAGCTTTCTTT. Its protein is CASSWAGQGVNTEAFF.

The chain links TRBV11-2 to TRBJ2-1; 7 bases match TRBD2. Germline V CDR1 and CDR2: SGHAT, FQNNGV. J lost 10 bases, V lost 5 bases, and 5 bases had no gene match. The CDR3 spans 12 residues. CDR3 loop: CASSRGGVEQFF. In nucleotides, the CDR3 is TGTGCCAGCAGCCGCGGGGGAGTGGAGCAGTTCTTC. The whole variable domain, filled in from reference TRBV11-2 and TRBJ2-1, reads EAGVAQSPRYKIIEKRQSVAFWCNPISGHATLYWYQQILGQGPKLLIQFQNNGVVDDSQLPKDRFSAERLKGVDSTLKIQPAKLEDSAVYLCASSRGGVEQFFGPGTRLTVL.

This chain uses TRBV7-9 with TRBJ2-1; D is unresolved. The germline V and J ends were trimmed by 5 bases and 7 bases, with 24 bases remaining between them. Germline V gene lookup returns CDR1 SEHNR and CDR2 FQNEAQ (reference sequence). The length of the CDR3 is 17 residues. CDR3 nucleotide sequence: TGTGCCAGCAGCGAACCGCTCCAATTTACAAATAGGAATGAGCAGTTCTTC. It codes for CASSEPLQFTNRNEQFF. The full variable domain, its missing parts supplied by reference TRBV7-9 and TRBJ2-1, is DTGVSQNPRHKITKRGQNVTFRCDPISEHNRLYWYRQTLGQGPEFLTYFQNEAQLEKSRLLSDRFSAERPKGSFSTLEIQRTEQGDSAMYLCASSEPLQFTNRNEQFFGPGTRLTVL.

The J gene is TRBJ2-1, the V gene TRBV7-3, with a possible D match to TRBD2 (6 bases). The CDR3 consists of 15 residues. The V end was cut by 2 bases, the J end by 6 bases, with 14 bases between. Germline V gene lookup returns CDR1 SGHTA and CDR2 FQGTGA. The CDR3 protein is CASSLYFTGGNEQFF. In DNA, the CDR3 is TGTGCCAGCAGCTTATATTTTACCGGGGGCAATGAGCAGTTCTTC. Full variable domain (rest looked up from reference TRBV7-3 and TRBJ2-1): GAGVSQTPSNKVTEKGKYVELRCDPISGHTALYWYRQSLGQGPEFLIYFQGTGAADDSGLPNDRFFAVRPEGSVSTLKIQRTERGDSAVYLCASSLYFTGGNEQFFGPGTRLTVL.

V and J are TRBV7-9 and TRBJ2-7; TRBD1 is a possible D gene (5 bases). The V end was cut by 5 bases, the J end by 2 bases, with 13 bases between. The CDR3 runs 14 residues. Per germline, CDR1 SEHNR and CDR2 FQNEAQ (reference sequence). The CDR3 here is CASSRSQTAYEQYF. The CDR3 coding sequence is TGTGCCAGCAGCCGGTCCCAGACAGCCTACGAGCAGTACTTC.

The J gene is TRBJ1-2, the V gene TRBV5-4; D is unresolved. The CDR3 is 15 amino acids. V dropped 6 bases and J dropped 4 bases, with 19 bases sitting between them. CDR1 SGHNT and CDR2 YYREEE come from the germline V gene (reference sequence). CDR3: CASNMMRTSTYGYTF. The CDR3 region has the DNA TGTGCCAGCAACATGATGAGGACCTCGACCTATGGCTACACCTTC.

The chain carries TRBV6-5 and TRBJ1-5, with 10 bases lining up with TRBD1. CDR3 length: 14 amino acids. Germline loops: CDR1 MNHEY, CDR2 SVGAGI. V trimming: 2 bases; J trimming: 7 bases; junction bases outside the gene matches: 2. In DNA, the CDR3 is TGTGCCAGCAGTTACAGGACAGGGGGGCAGCCCCAGCATTTT. Protein: CASSYRTGGQPQHF.

The chain uses TRBV4-1 and TRBJ2-3, with 7 bases that match TRBD2. CDR1 and CDR2 from the germline V gene are MGHRA and YSYEKL. J was trimmed by 2 bases and V by 0 bases; bases with no gene match: 8. The CDR3 spans 17 residues. CDR3 amino acids: CASSQDSPGTITDTQYF. The CDR3 nucleotides read TGCGCCAGCAGCCAAGACTCTCCCGGGACTATCACAGATACGCAGTATTTT.

This chain connects TRBV14 to TRBJ2-4, with 11 positions matching TRBD2. Losses at the gene ends were 2 bases for V and 12 bases for J; bases not matched to a gene: 3. Germline assignment: CDR1 SGHDN and CDR2 FVKESK. The CDR3 consists of 13 residues. The CDR3 loop is CASSQIAGGPQYF. The CDR3 DNA is TGTGCCAGCAGCCAAATAGCGGGAGGGCCTCAGTACTTC.

The chain carries TRBV7-8 and TRBJ2-7, with a tentative D call TRBD1 (5 bases). Germline loops: CDR1 SGHVS, CDR2 FQNEAQ. CDR3 length equals 18 residues. V shed 0 bases and J shed 0 bases, with 18 bases lying between them. Here the CDR3 reads CASSLAIRGSTTSYEQYF. The CDR3 region has the DNA TGTGCCAGCAGCTTAGCGATAAGGGGCTCCACAACCTCCTACGAGCAGTACTTC.

This rearrangement joins TRBV10-1 to TRBJ1-2, with D possibly being TRBD1 (5 bases). Germline V lookup: CDR1 WNHNN, CDR2 SYGVQD (reference sequence). Trimming cost V 5 bases and J 3 bases, with 10 bases left between them. The CDR3 covers 13 residues. The CDR3 protein is CASSPQGYYGYTF. CDR3 nucleotides: TGCGCCAGCAGTCCCCAGGGATACTATGGCTACACCTTC.